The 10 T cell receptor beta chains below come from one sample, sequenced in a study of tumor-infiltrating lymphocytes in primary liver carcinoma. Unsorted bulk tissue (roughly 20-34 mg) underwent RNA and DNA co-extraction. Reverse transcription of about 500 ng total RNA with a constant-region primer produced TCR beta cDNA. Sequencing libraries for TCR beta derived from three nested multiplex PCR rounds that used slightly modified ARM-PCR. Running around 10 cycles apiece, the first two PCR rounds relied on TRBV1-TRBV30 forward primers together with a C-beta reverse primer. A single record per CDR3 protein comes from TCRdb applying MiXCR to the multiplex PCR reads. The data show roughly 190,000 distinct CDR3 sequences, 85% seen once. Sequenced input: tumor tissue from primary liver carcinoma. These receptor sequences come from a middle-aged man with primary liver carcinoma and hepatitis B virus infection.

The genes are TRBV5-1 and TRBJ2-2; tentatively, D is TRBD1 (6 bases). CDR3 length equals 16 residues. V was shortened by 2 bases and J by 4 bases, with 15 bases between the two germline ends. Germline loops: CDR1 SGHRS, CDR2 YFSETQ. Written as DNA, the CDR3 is TGCGCCAGCAGCTTTAGCCCGGGACATGGCACCGGGGAGCTGTTTTTT. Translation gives CASSFSPGHGTGELFF.

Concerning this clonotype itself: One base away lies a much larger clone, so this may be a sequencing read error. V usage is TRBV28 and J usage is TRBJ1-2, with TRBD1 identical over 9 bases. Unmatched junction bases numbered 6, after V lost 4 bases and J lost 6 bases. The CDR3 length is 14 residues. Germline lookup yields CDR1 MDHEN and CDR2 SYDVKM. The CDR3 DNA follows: TGTGCCAGCAGTTGGACAGGGGCCACCCATGGCTACACCTTC. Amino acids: CASSWTGATHGYTF.

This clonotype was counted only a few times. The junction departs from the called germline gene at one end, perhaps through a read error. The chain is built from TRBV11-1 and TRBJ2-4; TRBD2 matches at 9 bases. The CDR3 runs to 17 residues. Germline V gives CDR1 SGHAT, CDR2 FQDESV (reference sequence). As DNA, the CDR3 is TGTGTCAGTAGCTTTCCCGGGACTAGCTGGACCAAAAACATTCAGTATTTC. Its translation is CVSSFPGTSWTKNIQYF.

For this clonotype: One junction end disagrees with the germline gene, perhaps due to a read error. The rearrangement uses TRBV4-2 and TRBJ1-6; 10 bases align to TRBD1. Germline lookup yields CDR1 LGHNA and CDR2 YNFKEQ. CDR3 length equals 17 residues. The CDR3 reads CASSQPEPGQGNSPLNF. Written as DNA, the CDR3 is TGTGCCAGCAGCCAACCAGAACCGGGACAGGGGAATTCACCACTCAACTTT.

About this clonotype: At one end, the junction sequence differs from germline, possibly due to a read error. This CDR3 reads CVSSQNQDSREYF. In DNA, the CDR3 is TGTGTCAGCAGCCAAAATCAGGACTCGAGGGAGTATTTT. The V gene is TRBV4-2, the J gene TRBJ2-3, with D tentatively TRBD2 (5 bases). The CDR3 sequence is 13 residues long. Germline V gene sequence: CDR1 LGHNA, CDR2 YNFKEQ.

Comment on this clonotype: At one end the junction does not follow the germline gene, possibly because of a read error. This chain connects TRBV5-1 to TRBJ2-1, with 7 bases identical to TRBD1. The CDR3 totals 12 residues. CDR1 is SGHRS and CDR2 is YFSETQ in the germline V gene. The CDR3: CASSSYRGERFF. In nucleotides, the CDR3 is TGCGCCAGCAGCTCCTACAGGGGTGAGCGGTTCTTC.

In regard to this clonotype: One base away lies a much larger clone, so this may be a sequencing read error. The CDR3 protein is CASSFFRGTHYDEQFF. The DNA of the CDR3 is TGTGCCAGCAGCTTTTTCAGGGGTACCCATTACGATGAGCAGTTCTTC. V is TRBV13 and J is TRBJ2-1, with D possibly being TRBD1 (6 bases). CDR1 and CDR2 (germline): PRHDT, FYEKMQ (reference sequence). The CDR3 runs to 16 residues. V dropped 3 bases and J dropped 8 bases, with 20 bases sitting between them.

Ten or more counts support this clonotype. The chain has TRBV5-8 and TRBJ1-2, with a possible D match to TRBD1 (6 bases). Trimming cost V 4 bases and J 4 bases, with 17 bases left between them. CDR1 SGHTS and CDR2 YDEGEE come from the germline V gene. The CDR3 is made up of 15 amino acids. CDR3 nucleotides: TGTGCCAGCAGCCCGGGACAAAACGGCGTCTATGGCTACACCTTC. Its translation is CASSPGQNGVYGYTF.

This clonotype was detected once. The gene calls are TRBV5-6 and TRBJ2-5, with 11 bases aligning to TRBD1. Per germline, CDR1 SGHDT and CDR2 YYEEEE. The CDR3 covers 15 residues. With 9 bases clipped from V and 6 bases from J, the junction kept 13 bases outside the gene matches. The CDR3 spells CANRFPDRGLQTQYF. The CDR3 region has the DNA TGTGCCAACAGATTTCCGGACAGGGGGCTCCAGACCCAGTACTTC.

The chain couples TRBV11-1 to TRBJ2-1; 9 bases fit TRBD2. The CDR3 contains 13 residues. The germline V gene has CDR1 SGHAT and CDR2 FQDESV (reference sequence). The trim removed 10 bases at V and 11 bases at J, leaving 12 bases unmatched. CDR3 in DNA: TGTGCCAATAGCGCGGGAGGGCCGAATAAGCAGTTCTTC. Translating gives CANSAGGPNKQFF.